This note documents a single T cell receptor (beta chain) sequence. Its antigen is not identified. Specified time point: patch test 2, 6 weeks after DPC sensitization. The sample's treatment: therapeutic diphenylcyclopropenone sensitization with weekly scalp DPC. J gave up 3 bases and V 5 bases, and 5 bases lay outside the gene matches. Germline CDR1 reads SGHVS; CDR2 reads FNYEAQ. The CDR3 runs to 14 residues. TCRdb called the RACE reads again in MiXCR, with one record for every CDR3 protein. Here the sample spans about 84,000 distinct CDR3 sequences, 8% to 13% being singletons. The data belong to a study of human T cells and chemical hapten exposure. Whole-study results and caveats: After DPC sensitization, TCRs above 1 in 1000 frequency showed no change.

V gene TRBV7-6 combines with J gene TRBJ1-1, with TRBD1 identical over 8 bases. The sequence derives from a woman in her 50s with alopecia areata. Some clones in this sample may be carry-over from other donors' samples. The source material was whole blood, sampled in connection with sensitization to the hapten diphenylcyclopropenone (DPC). The CDR3, as DNA: TGTGCCAGCAGCCTAACAGGGGGAGACACTGAAGCTTTCTTT. It codes for CASSLTGGDTEAFF.